This T cell receptor (beta chain) was found in a study of blood T cell repertoires in COVID-19. Clones were read by immunoSEQ multiplex PCR, and TCRdb kept only the in-frame ones, dropping some. The table shows hundreds of thousands of clones, with 90% occurring only once. Trimming took 8 bases from V and 2 from J; bases not matched to a gene: 9. The CDR3 extends over 14 amino acids. Germline V gene data show CDR1 as MNHEY and CDR2 as SMNVEV (reference sequence). Source material: PBMCs or T cells enriched from blood (not recorded which). The chain uses TRBV27 and TRBJ2-7; 7 bases line up with TRBD1. This clonotype originated in a man aged 30 to 45 who had been exposed to COVID-19. The DNA of the CDR3 is TGTGCCAGCTACGCCGGGACAGCACCCTACGAGCAGTACTTC. Protein product: CASYAGTAPYEQYF.